Below, 25 T cell receptor beta chains from the same sample are listed, as sequenced in a study of T cells in Graves' hyperthyroidism and ophthalmopathy. TCR beta CDR3 regions were amplified from RNA. Initially, a first-round RT-PCR of the TCR CDR3 employed the HTBI primer set. TCRdb reprocessed the multiplex PCR reads via MiXCR and lists one record per CDR3 protein. The sample holds some 500,000 distinct CDR3 sequences, 14% seen once. Sequencing used blood. These receptors were collected from a woman between 18 and 29 years old with Graves' hyperthyroidism.

The V call is TRBV10-2, the J call TRBJ1-6; D might be TRBD1 (6 bases). The V gene lost 4 bases and the J gene lost 8 bases, with 12 bases spanning the gap. The CDR3 covers 14 residues. The V gene's germline CDR1 is WSHSY and CDR2 SAAADI. The CDR3 region is CASSGTGTDSPLHF. CDR3 coding DNA: TGCGCCAGCAGTGGCACAGGGACGGATTCACCCCTCCACTTT.

About this clonotype itself: The junction and the germline gene differ at one end; a read error may be behind it. In DNA form, the CDR3 reads TGCAGTGCTAGAAGGGACTACAATGAGCAGCTCTTC. Protein sequence: CSARRDYNEQLF. The chain recombines TRBV20-1 with TRBJ2-1; 7 nucleotides align to TRBD2. Germline V gene sequence: CDR1 DFQATT, CDR2 SNEGSKA (reference sequence). CDR3 length: 12 amino acids.

This clonotype was seen more than once but under ten times. This may come from a read error, since a much larger clone is one base off. The genes are TRBV12-5 and TRBJ2-5; D possibly corresponds to TRBD2 (6 bases). CDR3 length: 15 amino acids. Germline V gene data show CDR1 as LGHNT and CDR2 as FRNRAP. With 4 bases removed from V and 5 bases from J, the gap between germline ends came to 17 bases. The CDR3 DNA reads TGTGCTAGTGGTTCCAGGCTCGGGGGTTCTGAGACCCAGTACTTC. It encodes CASGSRLGGSETQYF.

The V gene is TRBV7-9, the J gene TRBJ1-4, with 12 bases that match TRBD1. The CDR3 has 15 amino acids. V was pared by 1 base and J by 7 bases, with 1 base of the junction left unmatched. Per germline, CDR1 SEHNR and CDR2 FQNEAQ (reference sequence). CDR3 nucleotides: TGTGCCAGCAGCTTAGGGGACAGGGGGCGTGAAAAACTGTTTTTT. As protein: CASSLGDRGREKLFF.

This clonotype showed up just a few times. The chain joins TRBV7-2 to TRBJ1-5; TRBD1 matches at 9 bases. This CDR3 is 15 amino acids long. V lost 5 bases, J lost 3 bases, and 5 bases stayed unmatched. Germline CDR1 is SGHTA and CDR2 is FQGNSA. The DNA for the CDR3 is TGTGCCAGCAGCCCTGACAGGGGGGTCAATCAGCCCCAGCATTTT. Translation: CASSPDRGVNQPQHF.

This clonotype was observed many times. The chain couples TRBV11-2 to TRBJ2-1; a possible D gene is TRBD2 (6 bases). V was shortened by 5 bases and J by 7 bases, with 15 bases between the two germline ends. CDR3 length: 14 residues. CDR1 and CDR2 (germline): SGHAT, FQNNGV. The CDR3 DNA is TGTGCCAGCAGCAAATTAGCGGCCGGGAATGAGCAGTTCTTC. This codes for CASSKLAAGNEQFF. Combining the CDR3 with reference TRBV11-2 and TRBJ2-1 gives the whole variable domain EAGVAQSPRYKIIEKRQSVAFWCNPISGHATLYWYQQILGQGPKLLIQFQNNGVVDDSQLPKDRFSAERLKGVDSTLKIQPAKLEDSAVYLCASSKLAAGNEQFFGPGTRLTVL.

The sample holds many counts of this clonotype. The chain combines TRBV20-1 with TRBJ2-7, with no clear D. The CDR3 spans 14 residues. CDR1 is DFQATT, CDR2 SNEGSKA, per germline (reference sequence). Trimming shortened V by 4 bases and J by 4 bases, and 17 bases separated the two germline ends. The CDR3 loop reads CSAIYQDPRYEQYF. CDR3 nucleotides: TGCAGTGCTATCTATCAGGACCCCCGTTACGAGCAGTACTTC.

The chain couples TRBV4-1 to TRBJ1-5, with D possibly TRBD1 on 6 matching bases. The germline V gene has CDR1 MGHRA and CDR2 YSYEKL. Trimming removed 4 bases at V and 2 bases at J, with 12 bases between. There are 15 residues in the CDR3. The CDR3 here is CASSPTGNRNQPQHF. The CDR3 DNA follows: TGCGCCAGCAGCCCAACAGGGAATCGCAATCAGCCCCAGCATTTT.

This clonotype was detected ten times or more. The chain links TRBV24-1 to TRBJ2-2; 8 positions agree with TRBD1. CDR1 KGHDR and CDR2 SFDVKD come from the germline V gene. There are 17 residues in the CDR3. V lost 8 bases, J lost 1 base, and 11 bases stayed unmatched. CDR3 sequence (DNA): TGTGCCACCAAAGGGGACAGGCCTAGTTGGAACACCGGGGAGCTGTTTTTT. It codes for CATKGDRPSWNTGELFF.

This clonotype was found many times. This chain uses TRBV9 with TRBJ2-1, with a weak D call TRBD1 (7 bases). CDR1 SGDLS and CDR2 YYNGEE come from the germline V gene. Trimming removed 2 bases at V and 4 bases at J, with 13 bases between. This CDR3 is 15 amino acids long. This CDR3 is CASSVGGGIYNEQFF. CDR3 nucleotides: TGTGCCAGCAGCGTTGGAGGGGGCATATACAATGAGCAGTTCTTC.

This clonotype was observed at least ten times. CDR3 in amino acids: CASIFSLALSYNEQFF. The CDR3 DNA sequence: TGTGCCAGCATCTTTTCACTAGCGCTATCCTACAATGAGCAGTTCTTC. V usage is TRBV2 and J usage is TRBJ2-1; TRBD2 agrees at 7 bases. The CDR3 spans 16 residues. V trimming: 7 bases; J trimming: 1 base; junction bases outside the gene matches: 10. Germline V gives CDR1 SNHLY, CDR2 FYNNEI.

This clonotype was detected ten times or more. The V call is TRBV20-1, the J call TRBJ1-2; 11 bases agree with TRBD1. The CDR3 spans 15 residues. V trimming: 1 base; J trimming: 6 bases; junction bases outside the gene matches: 7. Looked up from germline, CDR1 is DFQATT and CDR2 is SNEGSKA (reference sequence). CDR3: CSARVGQGVRNGYTF. The CDR3 DNA reads as TGCAGTGCTAGAGTGGGACAGGGGGTTAGAAATGGCTACACCTTC.

This chain uses TRBV24-1 with TRBJ2-2; 9 nucleotides match TRBD1. The CDR3 is made up of 18 amino acids. Germline trimming cut 6 bases from V and 6 bases from J; bases unmatched to any gene: 16. Per germline, CDR1 KGHDR and CDR2 SFDVKD. In nucleotides, the CDR3 is TGTGCCACCAGTCCGCAATCCCGGGACAGGGAAAATCCCGGGGAGCTGTTTTTT. The encoded protein is CATSPQSRDRENPGELFF.

The chain has TRBV6-1 and TRBJ1-5; 8 bases fit TRBD1. This CDR3 has 15 residues. Trimming cost V 7 bases and J 2 bases; bases outside gene matches: 7. Germline CDR1 reads MNHNS; CDR2 reads SASEGT. The CDR3 loop reads CASIQGGGGNQPQHF. Written as DNA, the CDR3 is TGTGCCAGCATACAGGGGGGGGGGGGCAATCAGCCCCAGCATTTT.

This clonotype was counted at least ten times. This sequence joins TRBV19 and TRBJ1-2; D gene ambiguous. Trimming took 5 bases from V and 4 from J, leaving 23 bases between them. The CDR3 is made up of 17 amino acids. Germline loops: CDR1 LNHDA, CDR2 SQIVND (reference sequence). CDR3 sequence reads: CASSPPVGAPTLYGYTF. The CDR3 nucleotides read TGTGCCAGTAGTCCCCCCGTGGGAGCTCCAACCCTCTATGGCTACACCTTC.

This clonotype has ten or more counts. The J gene is TRBJ1-4, the V gene TRBV12-3 or TRBV12-4, with a tentative D call TRBD1 (5 bases). CDR3 length: 13 residues. V was clipped by 5 bases and J by 8 bases, with 12 bases between them. The CDR3 DNA is TGTGCCAGCAGTCTTCGGGGGGTGGAAAAACTGTTTTTT. It translates to CASSLRGVEKLFF.

The DNA for the CDR3 is TGCGCCAGCAGCCCCCGGGGGGCCCTAGCCAAAAACATTCAGTACTTC. Protein product: CASSPRGALAKNIQYF. The rearrangement uses TRBV5-1 and TRBJ2-4; a possible D gene is TRBD2 (7 bases). Germline-derived CDR1 and CDR2 are SGHRS and YFSETQ. There are 16 residues in the CDR3. Trimming removed 4 bases at V and 0 bases at J, with 14 bases between. Combining the CDR3 with reference TRBV5-1 and TRBJ2-4 gives the whole variable domain KAGVTQTPRYLIKTRGQQVTLSCSPISGHRSVSWYQQTPGQGLQFLFEYFSETQRNKGNFPGRFSGRQFSNSRSEMNVSTLELGDSALYLCASSPRGALAKNIQYFGAGTRLSVL.

The gene calls are TRBV7-8 and TRBJ2-1, with D uncertain. In germline, CDR1 is SGHVS, CDR2 FQNEAQ. Trimming cost V 6 bases and J 7 bases, with 10 bases left between them. CDR3 length: 12 residues. DNA of the CDR3: TGTGCCAGCAGTTCCCGAAGTAATGAGCAGTTCTTC. It specifies CASSSRSNEQFF. Based on the CDR3 plus reference TRBV7-8 and TRBJ2-1, the full variable domain is GAGVSQSPRYKVAKRGQDVALRCDPISGHVSLFWYQQALGQGPEFLTYFQNEAQLDKSGLPSDRFFAERPEGSVSTLKIQRTQQEDSAVYLCASSSRSNEQFFGPGTRLTVL.

This chain links TRBV4-1 with TRBJ1-5, with D uncertain. Germline values: CDR1 MGHRA, CDR2 YSYEKL. V lost 3 bases and J lost 2, with 8 bases in between. The CDR3 has 14 residues. The CDR3 spells CASSQLGGNQPQHF. The CDR3 DNA follows: TGCGCCAGCAGCCAGCTTGGGGGCAATCAGCCCCAGCATTTT.

This clonotype appeared many times. V and J are TRBV20-1 and TRBJ2-2, with D maybe TRBD1 (6 bases). The CDR3 loop spans 15 amino acids. Germline CDR1 reads DFQATT; CDR2 reads SNEGSKA (reference sequence). V lost 1 base and J lost 0, with 9 bases in between. CDR3 DNA: TGCAGTGCTAGAGCGGGACATACGAACACCGGGGAGCTGTTTTTT. It codes for CSARAGHTNTGELFF.

This clonotype was seen many times. J is TRBJ2-1 and V is TRBV11-3; 11 positions match TRBD2. Germline V gene sequence: CDR1 SGHNT, CDR2 YENEEA. V shed 4 bases and J 5 bases; nucleotides not matched to a gene: 4. CDR3 size: 15 residues. The CDR3 DNA follows: TGTGCCAGCAGCTCTAGACTAGCGGGAAACAATGAGCAGTTCTTC. As protein: CASSSRLAGNNEQFF.

There are a few counts of this clonotype. The rearrangement joins TRBV6-1 to TRBJ2-7, with D maybe TRBD1 (6 bases). The length of the CDR3 is 14 residues. Germline CDR1 MNHNS, CDR2 SASEGT. Deletions cut 7 bases from V and 2 bases from J, with 15 bases between. Written as DNA, the CDR3 is TGTGCCAGCATTTCTACAGGGTCCCCCTACGAGCAGTACTTC. It is translated as CASISTGSPYEQYF.

This clonotype was seen only a few times. Since no conserved phenylalanine or tryptophan closes the CDR3, a read error is the likely cause. The chain employs TRBV19 and TRBJ2-1; 7 bases map to TRBD1. The CDR3 sequence is 14 residues long. V lost 1 base, J lost 9 bases, and 6 bases stayed unmatched. CDR1 is LNHDA and CDR2 is SQIVND in the germline V gene (reference sequence). Written as DNA, the CDR3 is TGTGCCAGTAGTATAGTGGTCAGGGACAGTGAGCAGTTCCTC. Translated: CASSIVVRDSEQFL.

The CDR3 region has the DNA TGTGCCAGCAGCTTAGAGGGACAGGGAAGATACGAGCAGTACGTC. It encodes CASSLEGQGRYEQYV. The chain joins TRBV7-2 to TRBJ2-7, with TRBD1 matching 9 bases. CDR1 SGHTA and CDR2 FQGNSA come from the germline V gene. Trimming at V came to 1 base and at J to 4 bases, leaving 5 bases not matched to a gene. The CDR3 covers 15 residues.

This clonotype was seen at least ten times. The chain carries TRBV5-5 and TRBJ2-6, with D possibly being TRBD1 or TRBD2 (5 bases each). This CDR3 comprises 15 residues. The ends were cut back, 4 bases at V and 6 bases at J, with 14 bases in the middle. The germline V gene has CDR1 SGHKS and CDR2 YYEKEE (reference sequence). The CDR3 protein is CASSIGTDAANVLTF. The CDR3 DNA follows: TGTGCCAGCAGCATCGGGACGGACGCGGCCAACGTCCTGACTTTC.